This T cell receptor beta chain is drawn from a study of T cell repertoires in cytomegalovirus infection. Study at large: Through public TCR beta signatures, both CMV infection and matching HLA type were indicated. Study-wide findings and caveats: Dominating the ex vivo response were HLA-C-restricted CMV-specific TCR beta clonotypes.

Comment on this clonotype: Its cognate antigen is unknown.

The CDR3 is 14 residues long. Per germline, CDR1 SEHNR and CDR2 FQNEAQ (reference sequence). J gave up 5 bases and V 3 bases, and 5 bases lay outside the gene matches. TCRdb analysed the reads with MiXCR anew, one entry per CDR3 protein. Among roughly 570,000 distinct CDR3 sequences listed, 40% were seen once. The sequencing used cultured PBMCs, collected from culture after CMV antigen stimulation. The rearrangement uses TRBV7-9 and TRBJ2-7; 9 bases map to TRBD2. The sequence was obtained from a human donor in good health (CMV status not recorded). Some clones in this sample may be carry-over from other donors' samples. CDR3 amino acids: CASSFAGGSHEQYF. The DNA of the CDR3 is TGTGCCAGCAGCTTCGCGGGAGGGAGCCACGAGCAGTACTTC.